This T cell receptor (beta chain) was identified during a study of T cell changes during pregnancy in multiple sclerosis. The V segment lost 2 bases and the J segment 2 bases; nucleotides outside the gene matches: 3. This CDR3 has 14 amino acids. Germline V gene data show CDR1 as SGHRS and CDR2 as YFSETQ. Method: immunoSEQ multiplex PCR; TCRdb's copy keeps in-frame clones and lacks some. The sample carries over 85,000 clones, approximately 90% recorded once. The sample consisted of peripheral blood, taken in the first trimester of pregnancy. The chain has TRBV5-1 and TRBJ2-5; 7 nucleotides match TRBD2. The TCR sequence derives from a female donor in good health, enrolled as a control in a pregnancy study. The CDR3 DNA follows: TGCGCCAGCAGCTTTGGGCGGGGGCAAGAGACCCAGTACTTC. Amino acid sequence: CASSFGRGQETQYF.